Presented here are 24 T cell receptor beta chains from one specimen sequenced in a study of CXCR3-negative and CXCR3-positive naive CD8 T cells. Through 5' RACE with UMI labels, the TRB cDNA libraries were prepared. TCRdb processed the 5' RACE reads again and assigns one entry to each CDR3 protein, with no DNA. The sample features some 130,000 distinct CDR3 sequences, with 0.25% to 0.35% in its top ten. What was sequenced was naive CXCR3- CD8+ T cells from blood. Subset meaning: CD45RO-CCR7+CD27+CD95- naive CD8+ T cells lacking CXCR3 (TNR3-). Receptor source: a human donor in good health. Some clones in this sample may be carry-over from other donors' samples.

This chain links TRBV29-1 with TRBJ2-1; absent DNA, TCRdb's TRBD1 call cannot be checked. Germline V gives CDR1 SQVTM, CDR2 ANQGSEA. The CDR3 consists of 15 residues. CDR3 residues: CSVEIPEQEYNEQFF.

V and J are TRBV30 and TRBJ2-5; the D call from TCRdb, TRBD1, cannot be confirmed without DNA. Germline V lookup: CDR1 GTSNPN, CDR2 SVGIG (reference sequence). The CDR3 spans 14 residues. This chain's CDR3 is CAWSVGATEETQYF. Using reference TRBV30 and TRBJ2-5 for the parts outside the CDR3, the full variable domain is SQTIHQWPATLVQPVGSPLSLECTVEGTSNPNLYWYRQAAGRGLQLLFYSVGIGQISSEVPQNLSASRPQDRQFILSSKKLLLSDSGFYLCAWSVGATEETQYFGPGTRLLVL.

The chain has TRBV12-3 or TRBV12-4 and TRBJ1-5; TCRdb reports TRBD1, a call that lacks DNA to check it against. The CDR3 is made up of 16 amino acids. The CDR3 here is CASSLGGTGSGQPQHF.

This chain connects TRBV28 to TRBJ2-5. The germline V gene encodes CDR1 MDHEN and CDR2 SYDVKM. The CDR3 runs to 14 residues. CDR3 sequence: CASSLVGLEETQYF.

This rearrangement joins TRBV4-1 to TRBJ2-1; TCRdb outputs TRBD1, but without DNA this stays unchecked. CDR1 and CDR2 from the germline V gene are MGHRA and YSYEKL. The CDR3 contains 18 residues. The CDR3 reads CASSAGTGVLLSYNEQFF.

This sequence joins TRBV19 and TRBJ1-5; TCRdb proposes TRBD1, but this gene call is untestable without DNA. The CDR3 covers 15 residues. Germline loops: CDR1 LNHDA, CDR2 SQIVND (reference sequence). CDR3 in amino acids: CASSRDRGQNQPQHF.

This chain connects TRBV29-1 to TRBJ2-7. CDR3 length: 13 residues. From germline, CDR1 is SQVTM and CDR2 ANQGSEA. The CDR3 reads CSVETPNSYEQYF.

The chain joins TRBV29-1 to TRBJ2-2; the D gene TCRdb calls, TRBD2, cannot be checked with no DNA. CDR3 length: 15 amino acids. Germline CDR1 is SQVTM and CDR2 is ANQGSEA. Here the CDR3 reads CSVEQAGDNTGELFF.

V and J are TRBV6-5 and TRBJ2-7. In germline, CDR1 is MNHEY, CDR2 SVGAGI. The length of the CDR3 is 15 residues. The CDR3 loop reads CASSYSETPLYEQYF.

The CDR3 spells CASSPQVGEQETQYF. The V gene is TRBV18, the J gene TRBJ2-5. The CDR3 is 15 amino acids. The germline V gene has CDR1 KGHSH and CDR2 LQKENI.

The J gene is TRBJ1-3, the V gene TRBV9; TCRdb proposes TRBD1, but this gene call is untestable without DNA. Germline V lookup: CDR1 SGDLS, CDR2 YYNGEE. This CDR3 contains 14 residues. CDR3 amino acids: CASNEGAGGNTIYF. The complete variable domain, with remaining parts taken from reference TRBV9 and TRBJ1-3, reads DSGVTQTPKHLITATGQRVTLRCSPRSGDLSVYWYQQSLDQGLQFLIQYYNGEERAKGNILERFSAQQFPDLHSELNLSSLELGDSALYFCASNEGAGGNTIYFGEGSWLTVV.

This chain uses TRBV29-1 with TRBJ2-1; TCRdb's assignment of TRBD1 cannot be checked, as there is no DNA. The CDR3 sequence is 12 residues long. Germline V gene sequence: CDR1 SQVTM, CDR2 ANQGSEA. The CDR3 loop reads CSAPRGGGEQFF.

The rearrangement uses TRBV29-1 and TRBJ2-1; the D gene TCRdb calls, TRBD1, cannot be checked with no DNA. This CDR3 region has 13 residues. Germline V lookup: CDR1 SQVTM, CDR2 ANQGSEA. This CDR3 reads CSVEAPLEDEQFF.

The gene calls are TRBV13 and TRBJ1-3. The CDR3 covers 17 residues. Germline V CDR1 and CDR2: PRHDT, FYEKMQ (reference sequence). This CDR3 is CASSSNGPLKDANTIYF.

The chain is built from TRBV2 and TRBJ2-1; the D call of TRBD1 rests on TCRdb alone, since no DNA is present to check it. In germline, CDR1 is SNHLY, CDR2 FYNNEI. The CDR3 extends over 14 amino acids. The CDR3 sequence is CAKNRDRVYNEQFF.

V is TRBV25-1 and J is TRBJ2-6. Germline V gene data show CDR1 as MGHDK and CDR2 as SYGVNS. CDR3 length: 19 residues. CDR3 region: CASSEVTVNLLSGANVLTF.

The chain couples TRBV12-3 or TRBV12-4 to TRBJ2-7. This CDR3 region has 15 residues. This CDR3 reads CASSLSGGTYYEQYF.

CDR3 in amino acids: CATSRGQVDIQYF. The chain joins TRBV15 to TRBJ2-4; the D call of TRBD1 rests on TCRdb alone, since no DNA is present to check it. The length of the CDR3 is 13 residues. CDR1 and CDR2 (germline): LNHNV, YYDKDF (reference sequence).

The CDR3 loop is CASSETAEAFF. The V gene is TRBV6-2 or TRBV6-3, the J gene TRBJ1-1. The CDR3 has 11 amino acids. Germline V gives CDR1 MNHEY, CDR2 SVGEGT.

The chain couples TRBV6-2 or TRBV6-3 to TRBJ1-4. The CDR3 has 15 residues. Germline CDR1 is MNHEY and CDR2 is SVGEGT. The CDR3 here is CASGEIWRTNEKLFF.

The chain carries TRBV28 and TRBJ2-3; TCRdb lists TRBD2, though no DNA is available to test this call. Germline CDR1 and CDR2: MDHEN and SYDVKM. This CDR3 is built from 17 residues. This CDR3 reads CASSPPWSGRDPDTQYF.

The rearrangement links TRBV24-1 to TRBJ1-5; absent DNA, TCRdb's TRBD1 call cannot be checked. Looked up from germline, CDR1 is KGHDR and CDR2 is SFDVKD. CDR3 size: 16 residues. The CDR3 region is CATSDSGQGFNQPQHF.

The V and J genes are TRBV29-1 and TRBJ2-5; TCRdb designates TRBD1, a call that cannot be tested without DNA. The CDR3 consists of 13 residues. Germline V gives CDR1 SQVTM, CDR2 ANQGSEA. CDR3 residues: CSVVSRDQETQYF.

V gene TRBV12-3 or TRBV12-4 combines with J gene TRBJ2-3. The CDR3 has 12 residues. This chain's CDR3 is CASTISTDTQYF.